Each of the 27 T cell receptor beta chains below was sequenced from the same sample in a study of T cell responses to AZD1222 COVID-19 vaccine. Sequenced by immunoSEQ multiplex PCR; TCRdb stores in-frame clones only, minus some. The sample includes about 88,000 clones, around nine tenths of them seen just once. Sequencing used peripheral blood, obtained on day 0 of AZD1222 vaccination. These receptors came from an adult in good health.

The chain recombines TRBV6-1 with TRBJ1-4; D gene ambiguous. Trimming took off 3 bases at V and 4 bases at J, with 6 bases between the two ends. Germline-derived CDR1 and CDR2 are MNHNS and SASEGT. The CDR3 sequence is 13 residues long. CDR3 nucleotides: TGTGCCAGCAGTGATGGCAGTAATGAAAAACTGTTTTTT. Encoded protein: CASSDGSNEKLFF.

The V call is TRBV5-5, the J call TRBJ1-5, with a possible D match to TRBD1 (6 bases). Germline V gene lookup returns CDR1 SGHKS and CDR2 YYEKEE (reference sequence). The CDR3 runs to 15 residues. V was pared by 0 bases and J by 5 bases, with 12 bases between. This chain's CDR3 is CASSLEGGTDQPQHF. CDR3 nucleotides: TGTGCCAGCAGCTTGGAGGGGGGAACTGATCAGCCCCAGCATTTT. The whole variable domain, filled in from reference TRBV5-5 and TRBJ1-5, reads DAGVTQSPTHLIKTRGQQVTLRCSPISGHKSVSWYQQVLGQGPQFIFQYYEKEERGRGNFPDRFSARQFPNYSSELNVNALLLGDSALYLCASSLEGGTDQPQHFGDGTRLSIL.

This clone was seen once. For the CDR3, the DNA is TGTGCCAGCAGCTTAGGGACTAGCGGAAGCACAGATACGCAGTATTTT. Its protein is CASSLGTSGSTDTQYF. The V call is TRBV7-6, the J call TRBJ2-3, with TRBD2 identical over 10 bases. The CDR3 consists of 16 residues. The germline gives CDR1 SGHVS, CDR2 FNYEAQ. V gave up 1 base and J gave up 0 bases; unmatched junction bases: 1.

The chain joins TRBV9 to TRBJ2-7; 8 bases line up with TRBD2. Per the germline V gene, CDR1 is SGDLS and CDR2 is YYNGEE. The V gene end was trimmed by 0 bases and the J gene end by 5 bases; junction bases not matched to a gene: 13. The CDR3 loop spans 17 amino acids. The CDR3 nucleotides read TGTGCCAGCAGCGTAGCTGGTGAGCATTCCGGGAGGGACGAGCAGTACTTC. This sequence encodes CASSVAGEHSGRDEQYF.

The chain recombines TRBV7-9 with TRBJ1-6, with 8 bases matching TRBD1. The CDR3 runs 15 residues. The germline gives CDR1 SEHNR, CDR2 FQNEAQ (reference sequence). V shed 2 bases and J 6 bases; nucleotides not matched to a gene: 3. The CDR3 loop is CASSLLGQVNSPLHF. In nucleotides, the CDR3 is TGTGCCAGCAGCTTATTGGGACAGGTTAATTCACCCCTCCACTTT.

The genes are TRBV3-1 (or the pseudogene TRBV3-2) and TRBJ2-7; tentatively, D is TRBD2 (5 bases). The germline gives CDR1 LGHDT, CDR2 YNNKEL (reference sequence). This CDR3 comprises 12 residues. The V and J ends lost 4 bases and 10 bases respectively, with 14 bases between them. The CDR3 coding sequence is TGTGCCAGCAGCCCGGGCCACGGGAAACAGTACTTC. Residues: CASSPGHGKQYF.

The chain joins TRBV5-6 to TRBJ1-1; tentative D call: TRBD1 (6 bases). Trimming pared 4 bases from V and 0 bases from J, leaving 13 bases between. This CDR3 spans 15 amino acids. Germline loops: CDR1 SGHDT, CDR2 YYEEEE. In nucleotides, the CDR3 is TGTGCCAGCAGCCCCCTGGACAGATTGAACACTGAAGCTTTCTTT. This codes for CASSPLDRLNTEAFF.

Here the CDR3 reads CASSHGNSNEQFF. CDR3 sequence (DNA): TGTGCCAGCTCCCACGGGAATAGCAATGAGCAGTTCTTC. The chain employs TRBV18 and TRBJ2-1, with D possibly being TRBD2 (5 bases). The V gene lost 6 bases and the J gene lost 6 bases, with 12 bases spanning the gap. The V gene's germline CDR1 is KGHSH and CDR2 LQKENI. The CDR3 runs to 13 residues.

The rearrangement uses TRBV5-1 and TRBJ2-3; TRBD1 might be the D (6 bases). Germline loops: CDR1 SGHRS, CDR2 YFSETQ. The CDR3 runs 13 residues. V was shortened by 4 bases and J by 7 bases, with 13 bases between the two germline ends. CDR3: CASSETGSYTQYF. The CDR3 bases are TGCGCCAGCAGCGAAACAGGGTCATATACGCAGTATTTT.

The rearrangement links TRBV7-2 to TRBJ1-6, with D hard to call. The germline CDR1 and CDR2 sequences are SGHTA and FQGNSA. The CDR3 covers 16 residues. Trimming left V 5 bases short and J 1 base short, with 12 bases between. The CDR3 DNA follows: TGTGCCAGCAGCCCAAGGTCGGGGTCCTATAATTCACCCCTCCACTTT. Protein sequence: CASSPRSGSYNSPLHF.

The V call is TRBV15, the J call TRBJ2-2; D unresolved. The length of the CDR3 is 15 residues. Trimming took 0 bases from V and 3 from J, leaving 8 bases between them. Germline V gives CDR1 LNHNV, CDR2 YYDKDF (reference sequence). The CDR3 loop reads CATSRDHLDTGELFF. CDR3 nucleotides: TGTGCCACCAGCAGAGATCACTTGGACACCGGGGAGCTGTTTTTT.

The chain is built from TRBV7-9 and TRBJ1-1; possibly TRBD1 for D (6 bases). The germline CDR1 and CDR2 sequences are SEHNR and FQNEAQ (reference sequence). Between the trimmed V and J ends, which lost 5 bases and 1 base, there was a span of 14 bases. The CDR3 consists of 15 residues. This CDR3 is CASSRWTVGNTEAFF. Written as DNA, the CDR3 is TGTGCCAGCAGCCGCTGGACAGTTGGGAACACTGAAGCTTTCTTT. Full variable domain (missing parts from reference TRBV7-9 and TRBJ1-1): DTGVSQNPRHKITKRGQNVTFRCDPISEHNRLYWYRQTLGQGPEFLTYFQNEAQLEKSRLLSDRFSAERPKGSFSTLEIQRTEQGDSAMYLCASSRWTVGNTEAFFGQGTRLTVV.

The rearrangement uses TRBV6-5 and TRBJ2-7, with 9 bases matching TRBD1. V lost 0 bases, J lost 4 bases, and 7 bases stayed unmatched. The CDR3 has 16 residues. The germline V gene encodes CDR1 MNHEY and CDR2 SVGAGI. The CDR3 coding sequence is TGTGCCAGCAGTTACTCAGGACAGGGGCTTTCATACGAGCAGTACTTC. The encoded protein is CASSYSGQGLSYEQYF.

This chain uses TRBV29-1 with TRBJ2-1, with 11 bases that match TRBD2. Germline V gene lookup returns CDR1 SQVTM and CDR2 ANQGSEA. This CDR3 is 16 amino acids long. The V gene end was trimmed by 3 bases and the J gene end by 5 bases; junction bases not matched to a gene: 9. The CDR3 DNA follows: TGCAGCGTTGAGGTCAGTAGCGGGGGGGCCCACAATGAGCAGTTCTTC. Its translation is CSVEVSSGGAHNEQFF.

The V gene is TRBV18, the J gene TRBJ1-5, with 8 positions matching TRBD1. V shed 4 bases and J 7 bases; nucleotides not matched to a gene: 6. CDR1 KGHSH and CDR2 LQKENI come from the germline V gene. The CDR3 totals 14 residues. This chain's CDR3 is CASSLGQGEQPQHF. For the CDR3, the DNA is TGTGCCAGCTCACTTGGACAGGGTGAACAGCCCCAGCATTTT.

As concerns this clone: An end of the junction differs from the germline gene, which may be a read error. Other nucleotide sequences in the sample specify the same CDR3. The V and J genes are TRBV7-8 and TRBJ2-7; D is perhaps TRBD1 or TRBD2 (6 bases each). The germline V gene has CDR1 SGHVS and CDR2 FQNEAQ. This CDR3 contains 16 residues. CDR3 in amino acids: CASSLSHMGGRYEQYF. The CDR3 coding sequence is TGTGCCAGCAGCTTATCTCACATGGGGGGCCGCTACGAGCAGTACTTT.

J is TRBJ2-1 and V is TRBV2; the match to TRBD2 covers 9 bases. V lost 6 bases and J lost 8; bases outside the gene matches: 14. CDR1 and CDR2 (germline): SNHLY, FYNNEI. CDR3 length: 16 amino acids. CDR3 sequence: CASRAVAGEERDEQFF. CDR3 DNA: TGTGCCAGCAGGGCGGTAGCGGGAGAGGAGCGGGATGAGCAGTTCTTC.

A single count supports this clone. The chain uses TRBV13 and TRBJ1-2; 7 nucleotides agree with TRBD1. The CDR3 consists of 16 residues. Germline CDR1 reads PRHDT; CDR2 reads FYEKMQ (reference sequence). Trimming removed 0 bases from V and 2 bases from J; junction bases left unmatched: 6. CDR3 sequence (DNA): TGTGCCAGCAGCTTAGGGCCCACAGGGGCCAACTATGGCTACACCTTC. Residues: CASSLGPTGANYGYTF.

The chain carries TRBV27 and TRBJ1-4; 10 bases are shared with TRBD1. Germline CDR1 reads MNHEY; CDR2 reads SMNVEV (reference sequence). J lost 9 bases, V lost 5 bases, and 9 bases had no gene match. The CDR3 length is 15 residues. The CDR3 loop reads CASSIATGGRQKLFF. CDR3 nucleotide sequence: TGTGCCAGCAGTATAGCGACAGGGGGCCGTCAAAAACTGTTTTTT.

The chain couples TRBV3-1 (or the pseudogene TRBV3-2) to TRBJ2-3, with 14 bases lining up with TRBD2. After removal of 3 bases from V and 5 bases from J, the junction contained 7 bases not matched to a gene. Looked up from germline, CDR1 is LGHDT and CDR2 is YNNKEL (reference sequence). The CDR3 length is 17 residues. The CDR3 bases are TGTGCCAGCAGCCACCTCGGACTAGCGGGGGGTCGAGATACGCAGTATTTT. Amino acids: CASSHLGLAGGRDTQYF.

The V call is TRBV29-1, the J call TRBJ2-7; D is perhaps TRBD2 (6 bases). Germline V CDR1 and CDR2: SQVTM, ANQGSEA. Between the trimmed V and J ends, which lost 6 bases and 0 bases, there was a span of 15 bases. The CDR3 loop spans 14 amino acids. The CDR3 is CSVARGAYSYEQYF. The CDR3 DNA reads as TGCAGCGTCGCCCGCGGGGCCTACTCCTACGAGCAGTACTTC.

This sequence joins TRBV7-9 and TRBJ2-7; 8 bases are shared with TRBD1. The junction had 4 bases not matched to a gene; V was cut back by 0 bases and J by 6 bases. The CDR3 length is 14 residues. The V gene's germline CDR1 is SEHNR and CDR2 FQNEAQ (reference sequence). CDR3 sequence reads: CASSLADRGGEQYF. The CDR3 nucleotides read TGTGCCAGCAGCTTAGCTGACAGGGGCGGCGAGCAGTACTTC.

The rearrangement joins TRBV18 to TRBJ2-6; tentatively, D is TRBD1 or TRBD2 (5 bases each). V gave up 4 bases and J gave up 2 bases, with 21 bases separating them. The CDR3 extends over 19 amino acids. The V gene's germline CDR1 is KGHSH and CDR2 LQKENI. The CDR3 DNA is TGTGCCAGCTCACGACTCCGGGACGGAGGTACAACTGGGGCCAACGTCCTGACTTTC. Protein product: CASSRLRDGGTTGANVLTF.

This chain uses TRBV5-1 with TRBJ2-1, with 14 bases aligning to TRBD2. CDR1 is SGHRS, CDR2 YFSETQ, per germline. The J segment lost 2 bases and the V segment lost 0 bases, leaving 13 bases of the junction unmatched. The CDR3 is 21 residues long. CDR3 in amino acids: CASSLVPGLAGVISTYNEQFF. In nucleotides, the CDR3 is TGCGCCAGCAGCTTGGTCCCGGGACTAGCGGGAGTAATCTCAACCTACAATGAGCAGTTCTTC.

The count of this clone is one. V gene TRBV11-3 combines with J gene TRBJ2-1; TRBD2 agrees at 8 bases. The germline CDR1 and CDR2 sequences are SGHNT and YENEEA. The CDR3 length is 15 residues. The V gene end was trimmed by 4 bases and the J gene end by 10 bases; junction bases not matched to a gene: 12. The CDR3 DNA follows: TGTGCCAGCAGCTCTTTAGAGCGGGAGAGAGTGGAGCAGTTCTTC. Its protein is CASSSLERERVEQFF.

The CDR3 coding sequence is TGTGCCAGCAGCCGCCTCGCGGGACAGGTACTTGAGGATACGCAGTATTTT. Protein product: CASSRLAGQVLEDTQYF. The chain has TRBV5-4 and TRBJ2-3; 8 bases are a match to TRBD1. The CDR3 sequence is 17 residues long. In germline, CDR1 is SGHNT, CDR2 YYREEE (reference sequence). The V segment lost 4 bases and the J segment 6 bases; nucleotides outside the gene matches: 16.

The V and J genes are TRBV14 and TRBJ2-2; possible D gene TRBD1, 6 bases. Between the trimmed V and J ends, which lost 5 bases and 0 bases, there was a span of 22 bases. CDR1 and CDR2 from the germline V gene are SGHDN and FVKESK. The CDR3 runs to 19 residues. CDR3 region: CASSTRDRSPYANTGELFF. CDR3 DNA: TGTGCCAGCAGCACCCGAGACAGGTCCCCCTACGCGAACACCGGGGAGCTGTTTTTT.